These 16 T cell receptor beta chains originate from one sample sequenced in a study of spatial heterogeneity in lung cancer. The sample's time point: sample taken at primary tumor resection. From the 5' RACE reads, TCRdb called clonotypes with MiXCR, one entry per CDR3 protein. The sample lists roughly 80,000 distinct CDR3 sequences, approximately 8.1% seen once, with about 6.8% in the top ten. Specimen: PBMCs, collected at surgery. The receptor source for this set is a male donor with early-stage non-small cell lung cancer.

The chain joins TRBV6-2 or TRBV6-3 to TRBJ1-1, with D possibly TRBD1 on 6 matching bases. The CDR3 totals 16 residues. The V end lost 3 bases, the J end lost 2 bases, and 16 bases lay between the germline ends. Per the germline V gene, CDR1 is MNHEY and CDR2 is SVGEGT. CDR3 nucleotide sequence: TGTGCCAGCAGTTATATACGGGGGGGCGCCAACACTGAAGCTTTCTTT. Protein: CASSYIRGGANTEAFF.

The chain couples TRBV25-1 to TRBJ2-2; no definite D call. The germline V and J ends were trimmed by 5 bases and 7 bases, with 8 bases remaining between them. The CDR3 extends over 12 amino acids. Germline-derived CDR1 and CDR2 are MGHDK and SYGVNS. The CDR3: CASSPNLGELFF. The CDR3 coding sequence is TGTGCCAGCAGTCCAAATCTCGGGGAGCTGTTTTTT.

There are many counts of this clonotype. The V and J genes are TRBV7-2 and TRBJ1-3; D uncertain. V was cut by 4 bases and J by 0 bases, with 10 bases left in between. CDR1 and CDR2 from the germline V gene are SGHTA and FQGNSA. The CDR3 sequence is 15 residues long. Written as DNA, the CDR3 is TGTGCCAGCAGCTCCGACGGAAGCTCTGGAAACACCATATATTTT. Protein sequence: CASSSDGSSGNTIYF.

This clonotype showed up many times. The chain is built from TRBV6-5 and TRBJ2-2, with D maybe TRBD1 (5 bases). CDR1 and CDR2 from the germline V gene are MNHEY and SVGAGI. The CDR3 has 14 residues. V was cut by 3 bases and J by 6 bases, with 11 bases left in between. This CDR3 is CASSYSQVPGELFF. CDR3 sequence (DNA): TGTGCCAGCAGTTATTCACAGGTTCCCGGGGAGCTGTTTTTT.

This clonotype has more than one count but fewer than ten. The rearrangement joins TRBV7-9 to TRBJ2-5; D ambiguous. The CDR3 is 11 amino acids. Germline loops: CDR1 SEHNR, CDR2 FQNEAQ (reference sequence). Trimming removed 5 bases at V and 2 bases at J, with 3 bases between. The CDR3 spells CASSQQETQYF. The CDR3 DNA is TGTGCCAGCAGCCAGCAAGAGACCCAGTACTTC.

This clonotype was counted many times. Here the CDR3 reads CAISEFRTGDRSGANVLTF. CDR3 sequence (DNA): TGTGCCATCAGTGAGTTCAGGACAGGGGATCGCTCTGGGGCCAACGTCCTGACTTTC. The chain couples TRBV10-3 to TRBJ2-6; 9 bases agree with TRBD1. Per the germline V gene, CDR1 is ENHRY and CDR2 is SYGVKD. The V gene end was trimmed by 1 base and the J gene end by 0 bases; junction bases not matched to a gene: 7. This CDR3 has 19 residues.

Ten or more counts support this clonotype. The rearrangement links TRBV10-3 to TRBJ2-5, with a possible D match to TRBD2 (6 bases). CDR1 and CDR2 (germline): ENHRY, SYGVKD. CDR3 length: 14 amino acids. The ends were cut back, 5 bases at V and 5 bases at J, with 15 bases in the middle. The CDR3: CAISPREPGETQYF. Written as DNA, the CDR3 is TGTGCCATCAGTCCTCGGGAGCCAGGGGAGACCCAGTACTTC.

This clonotype was seen a handful of times. The chain carries TRBV30 and TRBJ2-5, with D perhaps TRBD1 (6 bases). Germline loops: CDR1 GTSNPN, CDR2 SVGIG (reference sequence). Trimming cost V 4 bases and J 5 bases, with 14 bases left between them. The CDR3 is 13 amino acids. The CDR3 DNA reads as TGTGCCTGGACCCGCGACAGGAGGGAGACCCAGTACTTC. It encodes CAWTRDRRETQYF.

Turning to this clonotype: A much larger clone lies a single base off, so this may be a read error. This chain links TRBV6-2 or TRBV6-3 with TRBJ2-4; no firm D call. The CDR3 has 12 amino acids. Per germline, CDR1 MNHEY and CDR2 SVGEGT. Written as DNA, the CDR3 is TGTGCCGGCAGTTACCTAGGCAGCATTCAGTACTTC. Protein product: CAGSYLGSIQYF.

The CDR3, as DNA: TGTGCCAGCAGTTATGACAGGGGGAGACAGCCCCAGCATTTT. This codes for CASSYDRGRQPQHF. The chain is built from TRBV7-8 and TRBJ1-5; TRBD1 matches 9 bases. V trimming: 6 bases; J trimming: 7 bases; junction bases outside the gene matches: 7. Germline V gene lookup returns CDR1 SGHVS and CDR2 FQNEAQ. The CDR3 is 14 residues long.

In its sample, this clonotype was seen many times. This chain connects TRBV4-3 to TRBJ1-3, with D unclear. The CDR3 is made up of 17 amino acids. With 0 bases removed from V and 0 bases from J, the gap between germline ends came to 12 bases. CDR1 is LGHNA, CDR2 YSLEER, per germline. The CDR3 sequence is CASSQELASRSGNTIYF. CDR3 nucleotides: TGCGCCAGCAGCCAAGAATTGGCAAGCCGCTCTGGAAACACCATATATTTT.

The chain uses TRBV7-2 and TRBJ2-3, with 7 bases identical to TRBD2. V lost 3 bases, J lost 5 bases, and 8 bases stayed unmatched. The CDR3 is 15 amino acids. CDR1 SGHTA and CDR2 FQGNSA come from the germline V gene. The CDR3 here is CASSLPSGPQDTQYF. CDR3 nucleotides: TGTGCCAGCAGCTTGCCTAGCGGACCGCAAGATACGCAGTATTTT.

This clonotype has just a few counts. V is TRBV24-1 and J is TRBJ2-2, with D maybe TRBD2 (5 bases). V was pared by 10 bases and J by 4 bases, with 12 bases between. This CDR3 region has 13 residues. Per germline, CDR1 KGHDR and CDR2 SFDVKD. As DNA, the CDR3 is TGTGCCACGTCGCTCGCGGGCACCGGGGAGCTGTTTTTT. Its protein product is CATSLAGTGELFF.

This rearrangement joins TRBV5-1 to TRBJ2-1; D not resolved. Germline values: CDR1 SGHRS, CDR2 YFSETQ. V was cut by 2 bases and J by 5 bases, with 5 bases left in between. The CDR3 has 12 residues. This CDR3 reads CASSLENNEQFF. As DNA, the CDR3 is TGCGCCAGCAGCTTAGAGAACAATGAGCAGTTCTTC.

At least ten counts were recorded for this clonotype. The rearrangement uses TRBV5-5 and TRBJ2-7; 7 nucleotides line up with TRBD1. CDR3 length equals 15 residues. V trimming: 4 bases; J trimming: 6 bases; junction bases outside the gene matches: 13. Germline V gene data show CDR1 as SGHKS and CDR2 as YYEKEE (reference sequence). In nucleotides, the CDR3 is TGTGCCAGCAGCCCCATCACGAGCAGGGGGAGCGAGCAGTACTTC. This translates into CASSPITSRGSEQYF. Full variable domain (outside the CDR3, taken from reference TRBV5-5 and TRBJ2-7): DAGVTQSPTHLIKTRGQQVTLRCSPISGHKSVSWYQQVLGQGPQFIFQYYEKEERGRGNFPDRFSARQFPNYSSELNVNALLLGDSALYLCASSPITSRGSEQYFGPGTRLTVT.

This clonotype has just a few counts. This chain connects TRBV29-1 to TRBJ2-7; 10 bases align to TRBD2. Germline CDR1 and CDR2: SQVTM and ANQGSEA. Losses at the gene ends were 7 bases for V and 6 bases for J; bases not matched to a gene: 15. The CDR3 length is 15 residues. The chain's CDR3 is CSAISGTSVSGEQYF. The DNA of the CDR3 is TGCAGCGCCATTTCCGGGACTAGCGTTTCTGGCGAGCAGTACTTC.